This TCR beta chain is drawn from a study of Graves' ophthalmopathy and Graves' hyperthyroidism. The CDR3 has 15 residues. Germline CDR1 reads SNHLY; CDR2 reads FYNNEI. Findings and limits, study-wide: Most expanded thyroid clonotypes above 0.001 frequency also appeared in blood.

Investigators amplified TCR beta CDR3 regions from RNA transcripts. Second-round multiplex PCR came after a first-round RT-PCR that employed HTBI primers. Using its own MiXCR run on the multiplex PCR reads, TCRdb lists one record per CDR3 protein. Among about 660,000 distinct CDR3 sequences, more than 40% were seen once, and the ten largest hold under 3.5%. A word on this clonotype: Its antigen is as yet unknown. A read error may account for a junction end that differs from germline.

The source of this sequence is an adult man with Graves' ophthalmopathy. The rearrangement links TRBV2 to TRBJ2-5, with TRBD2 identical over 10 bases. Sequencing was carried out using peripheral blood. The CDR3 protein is CASSLAGVSLETQYF. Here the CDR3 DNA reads TGCGCCAGCAGCCTAGCGGGAGTTTCGCTGGAGACCCAGTACTTC.